Listed below are T cell receptor beta chains from one sample, sequenced in a study of blood T cell repertoires in COVID-19. Repertoires were generated with immunoSEQ multiplex PCR, while TCRdb's copy carries only in-frame clones and drops some. Of fewer than 450,000 clones in the sample, around nine tenths were seen once. Material for sequencing was peripheral blood. Every receptor here comes from a woman in her 70s with COVID-19, enrolled during active disease. Both conserved end residues are trimmed from each CDR3. A D gene is named only where the DNA matches it firmly.

d_gene: TRBD2
j_gene: TRBJ2-7
v_gene: TRBV27
CDR3aa: ASSLIGGGTYEQY

d_gene: TRBD1
j_gene: TRBJ1-5
v_gene: TRBV19
CDR3aa: ASSPRDRGASNQPQH

d_gene: TRBD1
j_gene: TRBJ1-1
v_gene: TRBV10-3
CDR3aa: AITGQGLNTEAF

d_gene: TRBD2
j_gene: TRBJ2-3
v_gene: TRBV6-4
CDR3aa: ASSDSPGGGADTQY

d_gene: -
j_gene: TRBJ1-2
v_gene: TRBV30
CDR3aa: AWDTRGYT

d_gene: TRBD2
j_gene: TRBJ2-3
v_gene: TRBV6-6
CDR3aa: ASSRNGLAGNTDTQY

d_gene: TRBD1
j_gene: TRBJ1-5
v_gene: TRBV13
CDR3aa: ASSTGVNDQPQH

d_gene: -
j_gene: TRBJ2-7
v_gene: TRBV27
CDR3aa: ASSSPRGRSSYEQY

d_gene: TRBD2
j_gene: TRBJ2-3
v_gene: TRBV5-1
CDR3aa: ASSLSGGASNTQY

d_gene: TRBD1
j_gene: TRBJ1-4
v_gene: TRBV9
CDR3aa: ASSEGQHEKLF

d_gene: -
j_gene: TRBJ1-1
v_gene: TRBV9
CDR3aa: ASSVSGGEAF

d_gene: TRBD2
j_gene: TRBJ2-3
v_gene: TRBV29-1
CDR3aa: SVEGRERTDTQY

d_gene: -
j_gene: TRBJ1-3
v_gene: TRBV3-1/TRBV3-2
CDR3aa: ASSQGSGGNTIY

d_gene: TRBD2
j_gene: TRBJ2-7
v_gene: TRBV9
CDR3aa: ASSVGVAGGYEQY

d_gene: -
j_gene: TRBJ1-1
v_gene: TRBV4-1
CDR3aa: ASSQESGSHGEAF

d_gene: TRBD1
j_gene: TRBJ1-1
v_gene: TRBV5-1
CDR3aa: ASSFIGTGDMYGEAF

d_gene: TRBD1
j_gene: TRBJ2-7
v_gene: TRBV7-6
CDR3aa: ASSTYRGPEQY

d_gene: TRBD1
j_gene: TRBJ1-6
v_gene: TRBV18
CDR3aa: ASSPDRGKNSPLH

d_gene: TRBD1
j_gene: TRBJ2-7
v_gene: TRBV5-8
CDR3aa: ASSLSLSGQVPYEQY

d_gene: TRBD1
j_gene: TRBJ1-5
v_gene: TRBV24-1
CDR3aa: ATSGDRVYQPQH

d_gene: -
j_gene: TRBJ1-2
v_gene: TRBV20-1
CDR3aa: SATATYGYT

d_gene: -
j_gene: TRBJ1-1
v_gene: TRBV4-2
CDR3aa: ASSQDDGAEAF

d_gene: TRBD2
j_gene: TRBJ2-3
v_gene: TRBV9
CDR3aa: ASSVTAGSTDTQY

d_gene: -
j_gene: TRBJ2-7
v_gene: TRBV5-1
CDR3aa: ASSPTANPYEQY

d_gene: -
j_gene: TRBJ2-1
v_gene: TRBV4-1
CDR3aa: ASSHGGYNEQF

d_gene: -
j_gene: TRBJ2-7
v_gene: TRBV2
CDR3aa: ASSAEVGSYEQY

d_gene: -
j_gene: TRBJ2-7
v_gene: TRBV19
CDR3aa: ASSSSGTPYEQY

d_gene: TRBD2
j_gene: TRBJ2-3
v_gene: TRBV7-2
CDR3aa: ASSNSGGAVDTQY

d_gene: -
j_gene: TRBJ1-5
v_gene: TRBV24-1
CDR3aa: ATSDLSEPNQPQH

d_gene: TRBD1
j_gene: TRBJ2-3
v_gene: TRBV19
CDR3aa: ASSSGQGYDTQY

d_gene: -
j_gene: TRBJ1-6
v_gene: TRBV30
CDR3aa: AWSSNSPLH

d_gene: -
j_gene: TRBJ2-5
v_gene: TRBV11-2
CDR3aa: ASNTRTVGETQY

d_gene: TRBD1
j_gene: TRBJ1-3
v_gene: TRBV11-2
CDR3aa: ASSLVGTGVGNTIY

d_gene: TRBD1
j_gene: TRBJ1-3
v_gene: TRBV11-2
CDR3aa: ASSKDRVGNTIY

d_gene: -
j_gene: TRBJ1-1
v_gene: TRBV5-4
CDR3aa: ASSEDSEAF

d_gene: TRBD1
j_gene: TRBJ1-1
v_gene: TRBV2
CDR3aa: ASKTGGTNTEAF

d_gene: TRBD1
j_gene: TRBJ1-4
v_gene: TRBV10-2
CDR3aa: ASSADRVGREKLF

d_gene: TRBD1
j_gene: TRBJ1-3
v_gene: TRBV4-3
CDR3aa: ASSQAATGSSGNTIY

d_gene: TRBD1
j_gene: TRBJ2-2
v_gene: TRBV6-2/TRBV6-3
CDR3aa: ASSAINRGNTGELF

d_gene: TRBD1
j_gene: TRBJ1-2
v_gene: TRBV2
CDR3aa: ASSEGGGTARGYT

d_gene: -
j_gene: TRBJ1-5
v_gene: TRBV18
CDR3aa: ASSGNGDQPQH

d_gene: -
j_gene: TRBJ2-7
v_gene: TRBV12-3/TRBV12-4
CDR3aa: ASSPLVDYEQY

d_gene: -
j_gene: TRBJ2-1
v_gene: TRBV5-3
CDR3aa: ARSLAGVVAYNEQF

d_gene: -
j_gene: TRBJ1-1
v_gene: TRBV30
CDR3aa: AWSVVGRGASTEAF

d_gene: TRBD1
j_gene: TRBJ2-1
v_gene: TRBV24-1
CDR3aa: ATSGGYNEQF

d_gene: TRBD1
j_gene: TRBJ1-1
v_gene: TRBV27
CDR3aa: ASSLNFPGGTEAF

d_gene: -
j_gene: TRBJ1-1
v_gene: TRBV7-9
CDR3aa: ASSLEGNTEAF

d_gene: -
j_gene: TRBJ1-2
v_gene: TRBV5-1
CDR3aa: ASSLEAGSNYGYT

d_gene: TRBD1
j_gene: TRBJ2-7
v_gene: TRBV12-5
CDR3aa: ASGHPGTGDYEQY